This T cell receptor beta chain comes out of a study of cytomegalovirus exposure and HLA in healthy donors. Study-wide points: Presence/absence analyses assumed roughly uniform sequencing depth across donors, which may not hold. A later analysis by the authors found several of the most significant clusters apparently linked to common viral pathogens.

With 60 Vbeta and 13 Jbeta primers, the PCR was carried out. Method: immunoSEQ multiplex PCR; TCRdb's copy keeps in-frame clones and lacks some. Of roughly 130,000 clones in the sample, about 70% are singletons; the top ten hold under 3%. CDR3 length equals 12 residues. Per germline, CDR1 MNHEY and CDR2 SVGAGI. To note about this clone: Its antigen is currently unknown.

This receptor was obtained from a woman in her sixties in good health and CMV-seropositive. The chain joins TRBV6-5 to TRBJ2-5, with D perhaps matching TRBD1 (6 bases). The J call is in doubt because the DNA end fits TRBJ2-7 better. What was sequenced was PBMCs. Here the CDR3 DNA reads TGTGCCAGCTGGACAGCTAATTACGAGCAGTACTTC. As protein: CASWTANYEQYF.